This TCR beta chain was profiled in a study of Tregs in tolerant kidney transplant recipients (dated by TCRdb to the late 2010s). About the investigation overall: TCRbeta sequencing was used in the study to identify donor-specific regulatory T cells before combined kidney and bone marrow transplantation, and the identified cells were then tracked after transplant. TCRbeta repertoire sequencing was used in a few healthy controls to compare several methods for expanding Tregs specific for an allogeneic donor.

Genomic DNA was extracted from sorted cells with the QIAGEN DNeasy Blood and Tissue Kit for TCRbeta CDR3 sequencing. High-throughput TCRbeta CDR3 sequencing was carried out commercially through immunoSEQ, with PCR amplification with bias correction and internal controls included. The paper's data handling went like this. Unique productive TCRbeta sequences were defined by CDR3 nucleotide sequence where primers matched, and otherwise by CDR3 amino acid sequence together with Vbeta and Jbeta genes. To correct for sorting error, sequences found in more than one sorted population at a frequency ratio of 2:1 or less were discarded, and the remaining shared sequences were assigned to the population with the higher frequency. Sequences were defined as donor-reactive when expanded at least 5-fold in CFSE-low cells versus unstimulated cells and present at a frequency of at least 0.01% in CFSE-low cells. Jensen-Shannon divergence, calculated on the top 100 TCRbeta sequences ranked by frequency, was used to quantify repertoire divergence. For any sample with multiple sequencing runs, sorting error was corrected in each run separately before the runs were pooled. TCRdb holds this immuneACCESS table with in-frame rearrangements only. Some clones are missing; in checked studies, unresolved V genes explain under half, and the rest has no known cause. The DNA gave D and trimming, while V, J and clone size come from that table. This sample gives about 240,000 clones in total; 65% to 85% of them show up just once. The ten largest clonotypes hold approximately 0.69% of the sample.

For this clone: The clone's antigen remains unknown. No much larger clone exists at a distance of one base, and base qualities are not known.

Unstimulated Tregs (CD4+CD25+CD127-), CD4+ non-Tregs (CD4+CD25-), CD4 and CD8 cells were FACS-sorted from thawed PBMCs. Blood from healthy controls was obtained either as purchased buffy coats or from healthy volunteers. Healthy control blood was processed to PBMCs by Ficoll density gradient and cryopreserved, and patient PBMCs were collected before and after transplant. V loses 0 bases of germline sequence and J loses 3 bases, and the interval between the two ends is 7 bases. CDR1 and CDR2, per the germline V gene, are SGHRS and YFSETQ. The CDR3, from cysteine to phenylalanine, totals 13 residues. The only DNA kept is the CDR3, 39 bases in frame from the first base. Points the paper makes about the study in general: Although technical replication error seemed to be minimal, the question of biological reproducibility was not addressed directly. Because only a small number of patients were included, the study had limitations, and the results will need to be validated in larger populations as well as under other immunosuppression protocols. Expanding Tregs with activated donor B cells appeared to identify the most biologically relevant and donor-specific TCRbeta repertoire.

The sample taken for sequencing was CD4+ T cells from blood. The chain joins TRBV5-1 to TRBJ2-7, with the D gene not clear enough to name. The TCR originated in a human donor in good health. This receptor has the CDR3 CASSLGHGYEQYF. Read as DNA, the sequence is TGCGCCAGCAGCTTGGGACACGGCTACGAGCAGTACTTC. The variable domain in full, with residues beyond the CDR3 obtained from the reference TRBV5-1 and TRBJ2-7 genes, is KAGVTQTPRYLIKTRGQQVTLSCSPISGHRSVSWYQQTPGQGLQFLFEYFSETQRNKGNFPGRFSGRQFSNSRSEMNVSTLELGDSALYLCASSLGHGYEQYFGPGTRLTVT.